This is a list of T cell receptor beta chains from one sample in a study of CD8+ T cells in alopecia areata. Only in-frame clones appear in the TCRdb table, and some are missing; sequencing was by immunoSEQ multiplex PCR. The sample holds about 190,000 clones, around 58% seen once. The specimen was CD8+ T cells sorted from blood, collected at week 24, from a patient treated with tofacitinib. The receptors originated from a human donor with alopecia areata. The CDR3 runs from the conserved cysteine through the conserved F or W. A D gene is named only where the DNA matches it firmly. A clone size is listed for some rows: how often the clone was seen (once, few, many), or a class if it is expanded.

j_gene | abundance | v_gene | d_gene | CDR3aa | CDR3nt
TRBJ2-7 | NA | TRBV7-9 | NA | CASSYGDYEQYF | TGTGCCAGCAGCTACGGCGACTACGAGCAGTACTTC
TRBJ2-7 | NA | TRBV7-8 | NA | CASSASGAGEQYF | TGTGCCAGCAGCGCCTCAGGGGCGGGCGAGCAGTACTTC
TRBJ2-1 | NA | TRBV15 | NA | CATKTYNEQFF | TGTGCCACCAAGACCTACAATGAGCAGTTCTTC
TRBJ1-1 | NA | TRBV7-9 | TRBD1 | CASRPTGLNTEAFF | TGTGCCAGCAGACCGACAGGGCTGAACACTGAAGCTTTCTTT
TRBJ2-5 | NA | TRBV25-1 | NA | CASSEFPAGQETQYF | TGTGCCAGCAGTGAATTCCCGGCAGGCCAAGAGACCCAGTACTTC
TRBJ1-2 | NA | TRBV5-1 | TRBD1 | CASSLRTGDDYTF | TGCGCCAGCAGCTTGAGGACAGGGGATGACTACACCTTC
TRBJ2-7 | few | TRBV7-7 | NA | CASSVRGTDEQYF | TGTGCTAGCAGCGTCAGGGGTACCGACGAGCAGTACTTC
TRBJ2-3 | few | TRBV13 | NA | CASSPRRGYQAYF | TGTGCCAGCAGCCCACGAAGGGGATACCAGGCGTATTTT
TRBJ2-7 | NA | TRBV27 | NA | CASSPGDSSYEQYF | TGTGCCAGCAGTCCGGGGGACAGCTCCTACGAGCAGTACTTC
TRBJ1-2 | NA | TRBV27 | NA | CAPTRGYTF | TGTGCTCCCACTAGAGGCTACACCTTC
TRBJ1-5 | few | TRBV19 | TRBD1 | CAMGQGGFQPQHF | TGTGCCATGGGACAGGGGGGATTTCAGCCCCAGCATTTT
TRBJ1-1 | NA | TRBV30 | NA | CAWIPGGRNTEAFF | TGTGCCTGGATCCCCGGGGGGCGTAACACTGAAGCTTTCTTT
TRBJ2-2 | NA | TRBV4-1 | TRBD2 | CASRGGITGELFF | TGCGCCAGCAGGGGGGGGATCACCGGGGAGCTGTTTTTT
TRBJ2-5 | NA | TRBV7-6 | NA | CASSLGIPVAETQYF | TGTGCCAGCAGCTTAGGTATTCCAGTGGCAGAGACCCAGTACTTC
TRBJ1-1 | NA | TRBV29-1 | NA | CSVIFQYTEAFF | TGCAGCGTTATTTTTCAGTACACTGAAGCTTTCTTT
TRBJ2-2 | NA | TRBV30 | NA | CAWSVSGTGELFF | TGTGCCTGGAGTGTTTCCGGGACCGGGGAGCTGTTTTTT
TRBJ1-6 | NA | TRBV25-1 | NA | CASRVGGSPLHF | TGTGCCAGCAGGGTAGGAGGTTCACCCCTCCACTTT
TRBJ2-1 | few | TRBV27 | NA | CASSLGAEQFF | TGTGCCAGCAGTTTAGGCGCCGAGCAGTTCTTC
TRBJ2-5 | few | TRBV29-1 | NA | CSVERRGRQETQYF | TGCAGCGTTGAAAGGAGGGGCAGACAAGAGACCCAGTACTTC
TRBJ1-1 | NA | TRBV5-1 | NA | CASSLWTPHTTEAFF | TGCGCCAGCAGCTTGTGGACCCCTCACACCACTGAAGCTTTCTTT
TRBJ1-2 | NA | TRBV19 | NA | CASLGSGYTF | TGTGCCAGTCTTGGCTCTGGCTACACCTTC
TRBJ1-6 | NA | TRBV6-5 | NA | CASSYSGGSPPLHF | TGTGCCAGCAGTTACTCCGGAGGGTCCCCACCCCTCCACTTT
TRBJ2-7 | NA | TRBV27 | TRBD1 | CASSPGTEYEQYF | TGTGCCAGCAGCCCCGGGACAGAGTACGAGCAGTACTTC
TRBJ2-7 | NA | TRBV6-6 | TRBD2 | CASSDLAGEVYEQYF | TGTGCCAGCAGTGACCTAGCGGGGGAAGTGTACGAGCAGTACTTC
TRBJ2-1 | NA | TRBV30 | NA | CAWSVTLPNEQFF | TGTGCCTGGAGTGTAACCCTCCCCAATGAGCAGTTCTTC
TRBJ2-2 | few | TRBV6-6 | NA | CASTRVIPTGELFF | TGTGCCAGCACCAGGGTCATACCAACCGGGGAGCTGTTTTTT
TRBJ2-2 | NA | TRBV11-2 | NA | CASSLVGTGELFF | TGTGCCAGCAGCTTAGTAGGGACCGGGGAGCTGTTTTTT
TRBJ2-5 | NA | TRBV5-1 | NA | CASSQRQAERKETQYF | TGCGCCAGCAGCCAGCGACAGGCCGAGCGTAAAGAGACCCAGTACTTC
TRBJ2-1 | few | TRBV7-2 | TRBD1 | CASSFCSRRRTGVSDEQFF | TGTGCCAGCAGCTTCTGTTCCAGGCGGCGCACAGGGGTCTCGGATGAGCAGTTCTTC
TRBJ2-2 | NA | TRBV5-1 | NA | CASTPSRGDTGELFF | TGCGCCAGCACCCCAAGCAGGGGTGACACCGGGGAGCTGTTTTTT
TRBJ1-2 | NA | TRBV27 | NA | CASKAGANYGYTF | TGTGCCAGCAAAGCGGGAGCTAACTATGGCTACACCTTC
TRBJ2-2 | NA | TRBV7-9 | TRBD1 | CASSTRDRNFTGELFF | TGTGCCAGCAGCACCCGGGACAGGAATTTCACCGGGGAGCTGTTTTTT
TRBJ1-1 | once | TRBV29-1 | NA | CSTRPTGEAFF | TGCAGCACCCGGCCGACGGGTGAAGCTTTCTTT
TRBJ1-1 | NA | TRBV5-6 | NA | CASSLTRDPEAFF | TGTGCCAGCAGCTTGACGAGGGATCCTGAAGCTTTCTTT
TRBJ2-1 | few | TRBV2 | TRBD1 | CASLETGVNEQFF | TGTGCCAGCTTGGAGACAGGGGTCAATGAGCAGTTCTTC
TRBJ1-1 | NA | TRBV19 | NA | CASKETVNTEAFF | TGTGCCAGTAAGGAGACGGTGAACACTGAAGCTTTCTTT
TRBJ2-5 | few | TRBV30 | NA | CAWSVLIQETQYF | TGTGCCTGGAGTGTACTGATTCAAGAGACCCAGTACTTC
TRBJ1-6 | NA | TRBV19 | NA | CASRQQKNSPLHF | TGTGCCAGCCGACAGCAAAAGAATTCACCCCTCCACTTT
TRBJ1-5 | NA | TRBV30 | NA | CAWSTGGIQPQHF | TGTGCCTGGAGTACTGGGGGTATCCAGCCCCAGCATTTT
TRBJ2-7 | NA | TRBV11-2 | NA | CASSYGGRLPEQYF | TGTGCCAGCAGTTACGGGGGGCGCTTACCCGAGCAGTACTTC
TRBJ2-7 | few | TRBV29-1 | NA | CSATDYEQYF | TGCAGCGCCACCGACTACGAGCAGTACTTC
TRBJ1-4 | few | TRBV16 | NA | CASSHSRAKLFF | TGTGCCAGCAGCCACTCTCGGGCAAAGCTGTTTTTT
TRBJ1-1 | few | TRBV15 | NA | CATSMIQEWYTEAFF | TGTGCCACCAGCATGATCCAGGAATGGTACACTGAAGCTTTCTTT
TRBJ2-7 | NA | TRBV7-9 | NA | CASSSRAGKTYEQYF | TGTGCCAGCAGCTCCAGGGCAGGCAAAACCTACGAGCAGTACTTC
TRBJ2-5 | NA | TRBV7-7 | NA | CASSLAGAQYF | TGTGCTAGCAGCTTAGCCGGGGCCCAGTACTTC
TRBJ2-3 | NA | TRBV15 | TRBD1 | CATSRVKYDRGRTDTQYF | TGTGCCACCAGCAGAGTAAAGTATGACAGGGGGAGGACAGATACGCAGTATTTT
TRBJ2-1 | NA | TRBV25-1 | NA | CASSRDFLFF | TGTGCCAGCAGCAGGGATTTTCTGTTCTTC
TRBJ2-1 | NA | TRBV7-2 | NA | CASSLSVASSYNEQFF | TGTGCCAGCAGCTTATCGGTGGCCAGTTCCTACAATGAGCAGTTCTTC
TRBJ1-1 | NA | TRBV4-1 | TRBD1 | CASSQGGTDTEAFF | TGCGCCAGCAGCCAAGGTGGGACAGATACTGAAGCTTTCTTT
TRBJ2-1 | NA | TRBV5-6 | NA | CASSLNLNEQFF | TGTGCCAGCAGCTTGAACCTGAATGAGCAGTTCTTC
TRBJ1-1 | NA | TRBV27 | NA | CASSLRDGTEAFF | TGTGCCAGCAGTTTAAGGGATGGCACTGAAGCTTTCTTT
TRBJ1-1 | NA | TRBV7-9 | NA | CAAGTLNTEAFF | TGTGCCGCGGGGACATTGAACACTGAAGCTTTCTTT
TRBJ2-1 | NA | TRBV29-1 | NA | CSVDFGHGEQFF | TGCAGCGTTGATTTCGGCCATGGTGAGCAGTTCTTC
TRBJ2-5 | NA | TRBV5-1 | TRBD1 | CASSLVISGQGYEETQYF | TGCGCCAGCAGCTTGGTTATCTCGGGACAGGGGTATGAAGAGACCCAGTACTTC
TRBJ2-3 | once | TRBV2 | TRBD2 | CASTLGLGTDTQYF | TGTGCCAGCACCCTGGGACTAGGGACAGATACGCAGTATTTT
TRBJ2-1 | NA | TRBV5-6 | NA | CASSLGQIEQFF | TGTGCCAGCAGCTTGGGTCAGATTGAGCAGTTCTTC
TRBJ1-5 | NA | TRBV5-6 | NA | CASSPGQYSNQPQHF | TGTGCCAGCAGCCCTGGGCAATATAGCAATCAGCCCCAGCATTTT
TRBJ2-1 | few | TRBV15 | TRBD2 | CATTRKPSGGANEQFF | TGTGCCACCACTCGAAAGCCTAGCGGGGGGGCGAATGAGCAGTTCTTC
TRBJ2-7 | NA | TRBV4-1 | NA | CASSQGHTAYEQYF | TGCGCCAGCAGCCAAGGGCACACCGCCTACGAGCAGTACTTC